This T cell receptor (beta chain) was documented in a study of control samples from healthy donors and cancer patients. There are 15 residues in the CDR3. Germline trimming cut 1 base from V and 3 bases from J; bases unmatched to any gene: 3. Per germline, CDR1 KGHDR and CDR2 SFDVKD. This table comes from immunoSEQ multiplex PCR, and its TCRdb copy is limited to in-frame clones, with some not included. The data contain approximately 170,000 clones, 90% of them seen just once; the ten biggest clones take up 1.1% to 1.5%. Sequencing used blood. The clonotype originates from a woman between 50 and 59 years old in good health. The chain has TRBV24-1 and TRBJ1-2; 8 positions match TRBD1. The CDR3: CATSDFRGQDYGYTF. The CDR3 nucleotides read TGTGCCACCAGTGATTTCAGGGGGCAGGACTATGGCTACACCTTC.